This TCR beta chain was identified during a study of shared clonotypes between healthy human individuals. Clones were sequenced by immunoSEQ multiplex PCR, and TCRdb holds only the in-frame ones, with some missing. The sample contains 950,000 to 1,300,000 clones, around 74% of which appear only once. The V gene lost 8 bases and the J gene lost 5 bases, with 16 bases spanning the gap. The CDR3 covers 13 residues. The germline V gene has CDR1 SNHLY and CDR2 FYNNEI. A few counts support this clone. This clonotype was sampled from a man aged 18 to 29 in good health. The chain employs TRBV2 and TRBJ2-7; TRBD1 is a possible D gene (6 bases). Sequencing was performed on memory CD4+ T cells sorted from blood. The sample's subset: CD45RA-negative fraction. The CDR3 protein is CASQNREKNEQYF. The CDR3 nucleotides read TGTGCCAGCCAAAACAGGGAAAAAAACGAGCAGTACTTC.